Reported below is one T cell receptor (beta chain). Per the authors' pipeline: By means of reference gene primer amplification, nucleated cell counts were estimated. Clones were read by immunoSEQ multiplex PCR, and TCRdb kept only the in-frame ones, dropping some. Clone size and V and J calls were adopted from that table, with D and trimming inferred from the DNA. The sample yields 45,000 to 50,000 clones, about nine tenths seen once. This record comes from a study of blood T cell repertoires in COVID-19. As for the study in general: COVID-19 samples, acute and convalescent, were from the United States, Italy and Spain. From T cells, B-cell-depleted T cells, or PBMCs came the material, which was cDNA or gDNA.

V lost 1 base to trimming and J lost 1 base, with 14 bases between them. The germline gives CDR1 MNHEY, CDR2 SVGEGT. The CDR3 runs to 16 residues. The sample taken for sequencing was peripheral blood. V gene TRBV6-2 or TRBV6-3 combines with J gene TRBJ2-7, with D perhaps matching TRBD1 (5 bases). The origin of this receptor is a human donor in a cohort sampled during active COVID-19. The CDR3 region is CASSYLTPGSSYEQYF. The DNA of the CDR3 is TGTGCCAGCAGTTACTTAACCCCAGGGTCATCCTACGAGCAGTACTTC.